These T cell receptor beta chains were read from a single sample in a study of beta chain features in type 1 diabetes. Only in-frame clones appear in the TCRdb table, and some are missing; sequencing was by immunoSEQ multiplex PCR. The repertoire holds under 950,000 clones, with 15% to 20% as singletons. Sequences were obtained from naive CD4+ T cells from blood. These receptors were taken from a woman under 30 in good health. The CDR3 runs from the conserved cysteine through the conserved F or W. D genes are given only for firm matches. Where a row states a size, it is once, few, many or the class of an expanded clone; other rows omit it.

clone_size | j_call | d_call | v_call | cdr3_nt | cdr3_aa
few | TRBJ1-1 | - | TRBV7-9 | TGTGCCAGCAGCTTAGGACAGCCCTCAACTGAAGCTTTCTTT | CASSLGQPSTEAFF
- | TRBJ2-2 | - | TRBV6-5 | TGTGCCAGCAGCACCTCTAGCGCCACCGGGGAGCTGTTTTTT | CASSTSSATGELFF
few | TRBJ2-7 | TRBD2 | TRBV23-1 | TGCGCCAGCACGGGGGGTGCCAACGAGCAGTACTTC | CASTGGANEQYF
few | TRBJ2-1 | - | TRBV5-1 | TGCGCCAGCAGCCGGGGCTCCTACAATGAGCAGTTCTTC | CASSRGSYNEQFF
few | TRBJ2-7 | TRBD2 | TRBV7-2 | TGTGCCAGCAGCTTAGGTTTTGGTAGCGGGGACGAGCAGTACTTC | CASSLGFGSGDEQYF
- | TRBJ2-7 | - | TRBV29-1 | TGCAGCGTTGAGGCAGCCACCTCCTACGAGCAGTACTTC | CSVEAATSYEQYF
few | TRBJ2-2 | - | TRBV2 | TGTGCCAGCCGTGGCGACCCGAACACCGGGGAGCTGTTTTTT | CASRGDPNTGELFF
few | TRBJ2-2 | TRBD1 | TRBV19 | TGTGCCACGGGGACAGCGAACACCGGGGAGCTGTTTTTT | CATGTANTGELFF
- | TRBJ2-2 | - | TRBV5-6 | TGTGCCAGCAGCTTCAGAAACACCGGGGAGCTGTTTTTT | CASSFRNTGELFF
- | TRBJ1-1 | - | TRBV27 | TGTGCCAGCAGTTTAGTCGGACCCACTGAAGCTTTCTTT | CASSLVGPTEAFF
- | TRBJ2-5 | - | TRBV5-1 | TGCGCCAGCAGCACCGGACAAAACGGGGAGACCCAGTACTTC | CASSTGQNGETQYF
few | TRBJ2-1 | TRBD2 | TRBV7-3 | TGTGCCAGCAGCTCCACCAGGGAGGGGCGACAGTTCTTC | CASSSTREGRQFF
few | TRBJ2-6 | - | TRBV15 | TGTGCCACCAGCAGCTCTGGGGCCAACGTCCTGACTTTC | CATSSSGANVLTF
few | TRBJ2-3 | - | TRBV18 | TGTGCCAGCTCACCACCCCTACGGGGTCAAAGCACAGATACGCAGTATTTT | CASSPPLRGQSTDTQYF
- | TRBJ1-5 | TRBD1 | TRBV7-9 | TGTGCCAGCAGCTTAGATTCAGGGGGCGGAAATCAGCCCCAGCATTTT | CASSLDSGGGNQPQHF
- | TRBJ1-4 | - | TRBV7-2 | TGTGCCAGCAGCTTAGTAGCGGGGGGCTCGCGAAAACTGTTTTTT | CASSLVAGGSRKLFF
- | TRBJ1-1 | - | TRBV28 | TGTGCCAGCAGCCTCCCCGGTATGAACACTGAAGCTTTCTTT | CASSLPGMNTEAFF
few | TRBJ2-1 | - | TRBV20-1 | TGCAGTGCTAGAGGTCGACAGGAGCAGTTCTTC | CSARGRQEQFF
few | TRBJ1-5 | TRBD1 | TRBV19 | TGTGCCAGTAGTTACAGGGGGCTACTCCAGCCCCAGCATTTT | CASSYRGLLQPQHF
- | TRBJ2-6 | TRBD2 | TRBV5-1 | TGCGCCAGCAGCCAAACCGGGACTAGCCCTTTTTCCTCGCCTGGGGCCAACGTCCTGACTTTC | CASSQTGTSPFSSPGANVLTF
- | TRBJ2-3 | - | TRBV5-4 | TGTGCCAGCAGCCCTGCGGAGCCTACGGCAGATACGCAGTATTTT | CASSPAEPTADTQYF
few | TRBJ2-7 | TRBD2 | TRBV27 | TGTGCCAGCAGAACCTTCGGACTAGCGGGAGACGGCGAGCAGTACTTC | CASRTFGLAGDGEQYF
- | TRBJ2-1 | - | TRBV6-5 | TGTGCCAGTCAGATTGGACCGAGCTCCTACAATGAGCAGTTCTTC | CASQIGPSSYNEQFF
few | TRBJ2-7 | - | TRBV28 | TGTGCCAGCAGCTCAGGGGGCGCGGGGGCCTACGAGCAGTACTTC | CASSSGGAGAYEQYF
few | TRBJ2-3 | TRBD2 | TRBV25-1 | TGTGCCAGCAGTGAACTAGCGGGAGGGTTTACAGATACGCAGTATTTT | CASSELAGGFTDTQYF
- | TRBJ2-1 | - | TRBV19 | TGTGCCAGTAGTAGGGGGATAACTCACAATGAGCAGTTCTTC | CASSRGITHNEQFF
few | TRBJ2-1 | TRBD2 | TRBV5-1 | TGCGCCAGCAGTCCTAGCGGAGCGAGCTCCTACAATGAGCAGTTCTTC | CASSPSGASSYNEQFF
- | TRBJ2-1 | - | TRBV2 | TGTGCCAGCTTCACCTCTAGCGCGTTCTACAATGAGCAGTTCTTC | CASFTSSAFYNEQFF
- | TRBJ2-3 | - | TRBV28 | TGTGCCGTCGGCGGAGGGGGGTCCACAGATACGCAGTATTTT | CAVGGGGSTDTQYF
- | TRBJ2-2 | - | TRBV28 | TGTGCCAGCAGTTTAGGAGGGGCGTGGGGGGAGCTGTTTTTT | CASSLGGAWGELFF